A selection of T cell receptor beta chains follows, all from one sample in a study of T cell responses to AZD1222 COVID-19 vaccine. This table comes from immunoSEQ multiplex PCR, and its TCRdb copy is limited to in-frame clones, with some not included. The top ten hold 3.4% of the sample, which has fewer than 150,000 clones, 90% seen once. The sample was peripheral blood, taken on day 0 of AZD1222 vaccination. These receptor sequences come from an adult in good health. CDR3s include the opening cysteine and the closing phenylalanine or tryptophan. The D gene is left open where the match is weak. Not all rows give a size; the values are once, few, many and, for expanded clones, a class.

d_call j_call clone_size v_call cdr3_nt cdr3_aa
- TRBJ2-1 - TRBV11-3 TGTGCCAGCAGCCTCTGGACCGTTGAGCAGTTCTTC CASSLWTVEQFF
TRBD2 TRBJ2-1 - TRBV11-3 TGTGCCATCAGGGCGGGAGGAGACGAGCAGTTCTTC CAIRAGGDEQFF
TRBD2 TRBJ2-3 - TRBV18 TGTGCCAGCTCAACGGGGGGAAGCGCCACAGATACGCAGTATTTT CASSTGGSATDTQYF
- TRBJ2-6 - TRBV5-1 TGCGCCAGCAGCTTGGGCTCTGGGGCCAACGTCCTGACTTTC CASSLGSGANVLTF
TRBD2 TRBJ2-1 - TRBV14 TGTGCCAGCAACGCCGGGACTAGTCCTCTTGAGCAGTTCTTC CASNAGTSPLEQFF
- TRBJ1-1 - TRBV9 TGTGCCAGCAGCGTAGTTGGAGGGGACACTGAAGCTTTCTTT CASSVVGGDTEAFF
TRBD1 TRBJ2-7 - TRBV7-9 TGTGCCAGCAGCTTTCCAAGGACAGGGGGAATCGAGCAGTACTTC CASSFPRTGGIEQYF
- TRBJ1-4 once TRBV2 TGTGCCAGCACGCGGACGGTAGATGAAAAACTGTTTTTT CASTRTVDEKLFF
TRBD2 TRBJ2-1 - TRBV9 TGTGCCAGCAGCATCGGACTAGCGGAATACAATGAGCAGTTCTTC CASSIGLAEYNEQFF
- TRBJ1-1 few TRBV16 TGTGCCAGCAGCCAACAGGTCTACACTGAAGCTTTCTTT CASSQQVYTEAFF
- TRBJ1-2 - TRBV20-1 TGCAGTGCTAGATCGGGCGGCTACACCTTC CSARSGGYTF
- TRBJ2-3 - TRBV3-1/TRBV3-2 TGTGCCAGCAGCCAAGAGTTTGGGGCTGGGAGGAGCCCCGGGACAGATACGCAGTATTTT CASSQEFGAGRSPGTDTQYF
- TRBJ1-2 - TRBV12-2 - CASRVAVGTGVNYGYTF
TRBD1 TRBJ1-5 - TRBV30 TGTGCCTGGAGTGCCCACTTTAAGGACAGGAGCAATCAGCCCCAGCATTTT CAWSAHFKDRSNQPQHF